This T cell receptor beta chain appears in the sequencing data of a study of T cell responses to AZD1222 COVID-19 vaccine. Findings of the study overall: Baseline seropositives among AZD1222 recipients totaled only five to seven.

Libraries were prepared by immunoSEQ multiplex PCR; TCRdb keeps only in-frame clonotypes and omits some of them. This repertoire shows tens of thousands of clones, 92% found once; its top ten account for around 2.9%. A note on this clone: Its matching antigen is unknown.

The germline V gene encodes CDR1 SNHLY and CDR2 FYNNEI. The length of the CDR3 is 16 residues. Deletions cut 2 bases from V and 0 bases from J, with 8 bases between. The source material was peripheral blood, sampled 28 days after the second AZD1222 dose. This clonotype was obtained from an adult who received the AZD1222 COVID-19 vaccine. The V gene is TRBV2, the J gene TRBJ1-6; D unresolved. For the CDR3, the DNA is TGTGCCAGCAGTGAACGGCAGAGCTCCTATAATTCACCCCTCCACTTT. Protein product: CASSERQSSYNSPLHF.